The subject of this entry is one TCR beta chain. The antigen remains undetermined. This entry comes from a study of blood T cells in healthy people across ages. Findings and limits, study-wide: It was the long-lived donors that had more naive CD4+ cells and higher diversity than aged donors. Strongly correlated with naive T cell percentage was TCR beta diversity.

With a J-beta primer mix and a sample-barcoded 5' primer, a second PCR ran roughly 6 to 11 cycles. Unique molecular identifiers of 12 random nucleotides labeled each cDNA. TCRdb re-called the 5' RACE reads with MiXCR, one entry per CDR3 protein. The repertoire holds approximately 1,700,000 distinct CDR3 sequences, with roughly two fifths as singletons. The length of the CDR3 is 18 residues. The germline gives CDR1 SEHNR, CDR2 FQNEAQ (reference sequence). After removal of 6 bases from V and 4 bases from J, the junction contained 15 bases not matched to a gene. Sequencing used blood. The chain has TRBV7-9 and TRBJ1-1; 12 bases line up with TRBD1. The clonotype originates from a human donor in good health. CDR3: CASRPSAGQGATRTEAFF. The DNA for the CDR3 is TGTGCCAGCAGACCCAGCGCGGGACAGGGGGCAACACGCACTGAAGCTTTCTTT.